This TCR beta chain was profiled in a study of graft-versus-host responses after intestinal transplantation (dated by TCRdb to the early 2020s). Study-wide context: The transplants that recipients received were multivisceral, liver-intestinal, or isolated intestinal. Alloreactive clones were identified by sequencing pre-transplant mixed lymphocyte reaction products and comparing them with unstimulated pre-transplant donor and recipient T cells. Every recipient was given anti-thymocyte globulin induction, followed by roughly 3 years of maintenance tacrolimus and steroids. Graft-versus-host and host-versus-graft alloreactive T cell clones were tracked in the graft, circulation and bone marrow after intestinal transplantation using bulk TCR-beta CDR3 sequencing. Samples from a few later patients were sequenced in-house on an Illumina MiSeq with MiXCR processing rather than by the commercial service. The cohort enrolled roughly 25 intestinal transplant recipients including one retransplant, and a few patients lacking pretransplant specimens were excluded. Donor T cell macrochimerism was defined as a peak of at least 4% donor T cells among recipient peripheral blood mononuclear cells. Beyond this particular receptor, the publication reports: In the allografts of patients with donor T cell macrochimerism, GvH to HvG T cell clonal ratios were high. Early after transplant, declines in HvG clones were associated with peak levels of circulating GvH clones. Conclusions were limited by the relatively low number and heterogeneity of intestinal transplant patients. GvH clones were detected in recipient bone marrow, and some of these GvH clones were observed earlier in ileal mucosa or blood, consistent with an intestinal mucosal origin.

This clone was found once. Its antigen has not been determined. Base quality data are lacking; no much larger clone is found one base away. The germline V gene encodes CDR1 MDHEN and CDR2 SYDVKM. The CDR3 spans 19 residues, from the cysteine through the phenylalanine. Only CDR3 DNA remains: 57 bases, in frame from the first base. Ends trimmed: V by 5 bases, J by 0 bases; bases unmatched to a gene: 7. In the first month after transplant, blood samples were collected up to 4 times, and after that at least monthly when available. Receptor amplification or capture employed the immunoSEQ multiplex PCR assay. For most patients, high-throughput TCR-beta CDR3 sequencing of genomic DNA was performed by Adaptive Biotechnologies. Per the original workflow: Adaptive's ImmunoSEQ software supplied the TCR sequencing data for about 18 patients, while MiXCR and VDJtools were used to process a few other patients. CDR3 nucleotide sequences shared between donor and recipient were removed because their origin could not be assigned. To count as alloreactive, a clone needed at least 2-fold expansion over unstimulated cells and a minimum CFSE-low frequency of 0.002% (template counts) or 0.001% (read counts). A clone was considered mappable if detected in the sequenced pre-transplant spleen, lymph node, or MLR CFSE-low populations of the donor or recipient. Cumulative frequency of alloreactive clones was calculated as a percentage of all sequences weighted by copy number. Imported from immuneACCESS, the table was reduced by TCRdb to in-frame sequences with V and J called. These copies leave out some clones; in studies compared against another copy, an unresolved V gene accounts for under half, and the cause of the remainder is not known. V and J calls and clone size follow that table, whereas D and trimming were derived from the DNA. Present in this sample are 43,000 or so clones, 85% to 95% of which were seen just once. The biggest ten clones account for about 1.6% of the sample.

Sequenced here: PBMCs, sampled about 320 days after intestinal transplant. The origin of this receptor is a human patient who received an intestinal transplant, so some T cells may come from the graft donor. The chain joins TRBV28 to TRBJ2-2, with 15 bases in between that match TRBD2. The DNA reads as follows: TGTGCCAGCAGTGTCCCGGGACTAGCGGGAGGCACGAACACCGGGGAGCTGTTTTTT. The encoded protein is CASSVPGLAGGTNTGELFF.